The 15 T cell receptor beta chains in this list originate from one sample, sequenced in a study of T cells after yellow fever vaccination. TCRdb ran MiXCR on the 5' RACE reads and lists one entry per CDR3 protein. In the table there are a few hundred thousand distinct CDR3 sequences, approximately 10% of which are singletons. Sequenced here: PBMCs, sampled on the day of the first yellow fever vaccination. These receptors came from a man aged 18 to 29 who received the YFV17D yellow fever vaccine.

This chain's CDR3 is CSARGGWSNQPQHF. The CDR3 coding sequence is TGCAGTGCTAGGGGGGGGTGGTCTAATCAGCCCCAGCATTTT. This chain joins TRBV20-1 and TRBJ1-5; the D gene is possibly TRBD1 (5 bases). Germline assignment: CDR1 DFQATT and CDR2 SNEGSKA (reference sequence). The V end lost 3 bases, the J end lost 4 bases, and 13 bases lay between the germline ends. CDR3 length: 14 amino acids.

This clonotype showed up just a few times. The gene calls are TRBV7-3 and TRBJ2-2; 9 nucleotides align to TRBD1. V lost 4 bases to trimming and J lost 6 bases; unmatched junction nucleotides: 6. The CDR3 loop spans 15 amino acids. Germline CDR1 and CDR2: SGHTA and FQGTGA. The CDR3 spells CASSSGTGIAGELFF. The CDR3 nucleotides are TGTGCCAGCAGCTCCGGGACAGGGATTGCCGGGGAGCTGTTTTTT. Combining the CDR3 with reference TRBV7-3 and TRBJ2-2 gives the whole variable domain GAGVSQTPSNKVTEKGKYVELRCDPISGHTALYWYRQSLGQGPEFLIYFQGTGAADDSGLPNDRFFAVRPEGSVSTLKIQRTERGDSAVYLCASSSGTGIAGELFFGEGSRLTVL.

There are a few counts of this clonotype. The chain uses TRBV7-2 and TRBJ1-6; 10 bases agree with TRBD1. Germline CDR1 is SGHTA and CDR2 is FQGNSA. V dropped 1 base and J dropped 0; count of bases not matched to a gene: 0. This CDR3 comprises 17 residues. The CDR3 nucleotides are TGTGCCAGCAGCTTAGGGACAGGGGGCTCCTATAATTCACCCCTCCACTTT. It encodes CASSLGTGGSYNSPLHF.

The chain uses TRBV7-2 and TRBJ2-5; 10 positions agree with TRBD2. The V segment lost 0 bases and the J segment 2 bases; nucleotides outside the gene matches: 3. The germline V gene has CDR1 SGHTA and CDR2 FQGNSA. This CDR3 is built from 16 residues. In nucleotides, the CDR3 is TGTGCCAGCAGCTTAGCGCTAGCGGGGGTACAAGAGACCCAGTACTTC. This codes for CASSLALAGVQETQYF.

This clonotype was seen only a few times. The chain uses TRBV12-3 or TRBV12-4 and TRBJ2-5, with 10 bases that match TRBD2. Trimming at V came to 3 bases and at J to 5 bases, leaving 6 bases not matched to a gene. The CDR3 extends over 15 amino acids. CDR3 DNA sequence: TGTGCCAGCAGTTTTGAAACTAGCGGGGTGGAGACCCAGTACTTC. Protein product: CASSFETSGVETQYF.

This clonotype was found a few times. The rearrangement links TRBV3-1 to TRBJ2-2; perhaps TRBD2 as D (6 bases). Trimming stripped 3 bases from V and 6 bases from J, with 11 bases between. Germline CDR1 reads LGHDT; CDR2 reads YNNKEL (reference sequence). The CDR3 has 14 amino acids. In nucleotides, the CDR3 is TGTGCCAGCAGCCACCTAGCGATCGCCGGGGAGCTGTTTTTT. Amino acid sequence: CASSHLAIAGELFF.

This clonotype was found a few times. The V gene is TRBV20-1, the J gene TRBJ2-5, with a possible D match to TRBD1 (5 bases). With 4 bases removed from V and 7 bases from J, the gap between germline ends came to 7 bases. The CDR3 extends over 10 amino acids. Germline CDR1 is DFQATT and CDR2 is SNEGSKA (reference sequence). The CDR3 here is CSANDRTQYF. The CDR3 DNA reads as TGCAGTGCTAATGACAGGACCCAGTACTTC.

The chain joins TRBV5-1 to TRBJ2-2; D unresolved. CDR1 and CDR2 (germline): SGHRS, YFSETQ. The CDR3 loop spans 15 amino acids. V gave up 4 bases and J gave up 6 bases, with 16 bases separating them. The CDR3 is CASSGIEFGSGELFF. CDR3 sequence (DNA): TGCGCCAGCAGCGGGATAGAGTTCGGGTCCGGGGAGCTGTTTTTT.

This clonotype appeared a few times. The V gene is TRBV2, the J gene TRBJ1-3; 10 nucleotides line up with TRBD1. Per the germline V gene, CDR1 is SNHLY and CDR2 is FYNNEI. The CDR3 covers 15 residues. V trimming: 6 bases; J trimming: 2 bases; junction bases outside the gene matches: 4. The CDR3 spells CASRNGQGAGNTIYF. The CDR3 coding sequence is TGTGCCAGCAGGAACGGACAGGGGGCTGGAAACACCATATATTTT. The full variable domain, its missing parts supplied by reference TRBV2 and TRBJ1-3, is EPEVTQTPSHQVTQMGQEVILRCVPISNHLYFYWYRQILGQKVEFLVSFYNNEISEKSEIFDDQFSVERPDGSNFTLKIRSTKLEDSAMYFCASRNGQGAGNTIYFGEGSWLTVV.

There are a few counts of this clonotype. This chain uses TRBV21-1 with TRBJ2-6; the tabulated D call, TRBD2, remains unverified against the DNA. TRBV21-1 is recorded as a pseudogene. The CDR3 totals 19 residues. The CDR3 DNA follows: TGTGCCAGCAGCAAAACGATACCGGGACGGCCCTCTGGGGCCAACGTCCTGACTTTC. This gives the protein CASSKTIPGRPSGANVLTF.

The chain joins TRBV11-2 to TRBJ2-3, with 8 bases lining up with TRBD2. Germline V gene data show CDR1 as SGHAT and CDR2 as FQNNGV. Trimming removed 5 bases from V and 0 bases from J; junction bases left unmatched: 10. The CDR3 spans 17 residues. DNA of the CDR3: TGTGCCAGCAGCCTCCGGGGGGGCGGGGGGAGCACAGATACGCAGTATTTT. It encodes CASSLRGGGGSTDTQYF. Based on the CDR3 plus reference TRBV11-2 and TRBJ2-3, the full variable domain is EAGVAQSPRYKIIEKRQSVAFWCNPISGHATLYWYQQILGQGPKLLIQFQNNGVVDDSQLPKDRFSAERLKGVDSTLKIQPAKLEDSAVYLCASSLRGGGGSTDTQYFGPGTRLTVL.

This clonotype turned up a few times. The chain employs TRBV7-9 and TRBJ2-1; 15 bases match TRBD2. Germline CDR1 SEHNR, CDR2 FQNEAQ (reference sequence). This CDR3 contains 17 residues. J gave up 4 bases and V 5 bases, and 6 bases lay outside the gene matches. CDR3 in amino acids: CASSLGTSGGKYNEQFF. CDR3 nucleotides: TGTGCCAGCAGCCTCGGGACTAGCGGGGGGAAATACAATGAGCAGTTCTTC.

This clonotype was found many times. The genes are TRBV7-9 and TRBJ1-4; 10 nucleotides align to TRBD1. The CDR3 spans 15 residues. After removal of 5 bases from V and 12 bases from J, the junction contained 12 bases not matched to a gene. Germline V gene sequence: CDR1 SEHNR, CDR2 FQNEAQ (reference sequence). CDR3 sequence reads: CASSPPPGQGKELFF. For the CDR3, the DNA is TGTGCCAGCAGCCCGCCCCCGGGACAGGGGAAGGAACTGTTTTTT.

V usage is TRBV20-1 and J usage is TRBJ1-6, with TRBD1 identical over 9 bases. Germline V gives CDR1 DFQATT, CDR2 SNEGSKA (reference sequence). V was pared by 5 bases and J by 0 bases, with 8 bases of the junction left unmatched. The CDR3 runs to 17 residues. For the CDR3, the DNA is TGCAGTGCTGGACCGGGACAGGGAAGCTCCTATAATTCACCCCTCCACTTT. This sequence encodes CSAGPGQGSSYNSPLHF.

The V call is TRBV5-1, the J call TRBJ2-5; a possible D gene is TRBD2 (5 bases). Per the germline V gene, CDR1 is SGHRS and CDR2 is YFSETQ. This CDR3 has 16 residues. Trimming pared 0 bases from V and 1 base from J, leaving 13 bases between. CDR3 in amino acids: CASSLAPASLQETQYF. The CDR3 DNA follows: TGCGCCAGCAGCTTGGCCCCGGCTAGCCTCCAAGAGACCCAGTACTTC. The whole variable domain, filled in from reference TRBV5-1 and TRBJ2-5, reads KAGVTQTPRYLIKTRGQQVTLSCSPISGHRSVSWYQQTPGQGLQFLFEYFSETQRNKGNFPGRFSGRQFSNSRSEMNVSTLELGDSALYLCASSLAPASLQETQYFGPGTRLLVL.